These 28 T cell receptor beta chains were sequenced from one sample in a study of blood T cell repertoires in COVID-19. Method: immunoSEQ multiplex PCR; TCRdb's copy keeps in-frame clones and lacks some. The sample yields 150,000 or so clones, 87% seen once. The sequenced sample consisted of PBMCs or T cells enriched from blood (not recorded which). Every receptor here comes from a middle-aged woman who had been exposed to COVID-19.

The chain recombines TRBV4-3 with TRBJ2-2; D possibly corresponds to TRBD1 (6 bases). Germline values: CDR1 LGHNA, CDR2 YSLEER. The CDR3 covers 17 residues. Trimming removed 0 bases from V and 7 bases from J, with 18 bases in between. DNA for the CDR3: TGCGCCAGCAGCCAAGATGAAGAGGGGGACCGGGTCGGGGAGCTGTTTTTT. Its protein is CASSQDEEGDRVGELFF.

This clone is a singleton in its sample. This rearrangement joins TRBV13 to TRBJ1-2; D is possibly TRBD1 (5 bases). The germline CDR1 and CDR2 sequences are PRHDT and FYEKMQ (reference sequence). The CDR3 length is 16 residues. V lost 3 bases to trimming and J lost 5 bases, with 19 bases between them. The CDR3 is CASSFITDREVYGYTF. DNA for the CDR3: TGTGCCAGCAGCTTCATCACCGACAGAGAAGTATATGGCTACACCTTC.

The chain links TRBV5-5 to TRBJ2-1, with TRBD2 identical over 8 bases. The germline CDR1 and CDR2 sequences are SGHKS and YYEKEE (reference sequence). This CDR3 has 17 amino acids. The trim removed 3 bases at V and 8 bases at J, leaving 16 bases unmatched. The CDR3: CASSSYRAGGAKDEQFF. In DNA form, the CDR3 reads TGTGCCAGCAGCTCCTATCGGGCCGGGGGGGCCAAGGATGAGCAGTTCTTC.

The chain is built from TRBV10-3 and TRBJ2-7; TRBD1 agrees at 9 bases. The CDR3 covers 12 residues. Losses at the gene ends were 10 bases for V and 5 bases for J; bases not matched to a gene: 6. The germline V gene encodes CDR1 ENHRY and CDR2 SYGVKD. The CDR3 loop reads CATRDREHEQYF. In DNA form, the CDR3 reads TGTGCCACGAGGGACAGGGAACACGAGCAGTACTTC.

The chain couples TRBV10-2 to TRBJ2-2; 9 bases fit TRBD1. Unmatched junction bases numbered 4, after V lost 6 bases and J lost 5 bases. The CDR3 length is 14 residues. Germline loops: CDR1 WSHSY, CDR2 SAAADI. The CDR3 DNA reads as TGCGCCAGCAGCCAGACAGGGGGGACCGGGGAGCTGTTTTTT. It is translated as CASSQTGGTGELFF.

The chain combines TRBV7-9 with TRBJ2-3; D is unclear. V lost 2 bases and J lost 2, with 14 bases in between. CDR1 is SEHNR and CDR2 is FQNEAQ in the germline V gene (reference sequence). CDR3 length equals 16 residues. Written as DNA, the CDR3 is TGTGCCAGCAGCTTACAGAGGTCCCCCACCACAGATACGCAGTATTTT. The encoded protein is CASSLQRSPTTDTQYF. The full variable domain, its missing parts supplied by reference TRBV7-9 and TRBJ2-3, is DTGVSQNPRHKITKRGQNVTFRCDPISEHNRLYWYRQTLGQGPEFLTYFQNEAQLEKSRLLSDRFSAERPKGSFSTLEIQRTEQGDSAMYLCASSLQRSPTTDTQYFGPGTRLTVL.

The gene calls are TRBV7-2 and TRBJ1-6, with D possibly TRBD1 on 5 matching bases. The V gene's germline CDR1 is SGHTA and CDR2 FQGNSA. The germline V and J ends were trimmed by 2 bases and 3 bases, with 8 bases remaining between them. This CDR3 contains 15 residues. The CDR3 here is CASSLRGIYNSPLHF. CDR3 in DNA: TGTGCCAGCAGCTTAAGGGGCATCTATAATTCACCCCTCCACTTT.

The CDR3 region is CASSSRDRDSETQYF. Written as DNA, the CDR3 is TGTGCCAGCAGCTCCCGGGACAGGGACTCAGAGACCCAGTACTTC. The rearrangement uses TRBV7-9 and TRBJ2-5, with TRBD1 matching over 9 bases. CDR1 SEHNR and CDR2 FQNEAQ come from the germline V gene (reference sequence). Trimming at V came to 4 bases and at J to 4 bases, leaving 7 bases not matched to a gene. The CDR3 contains 15 residues.

The chain couples TRBV3-1 (or the pseudogene TRBV3-2) to TRBJ2-2; a possible D gene is TRBD1 (5 bases). The CDR3 has 14 amino acids. Per the germline V gene, CDR1 is LGHDT and CDR2 is YNNKEL (reference sequence). Trimming took 3 bases from V and 5 from J, leaving 10 bases between them. CDR3 in amino acids: CASSHQQVTGELFF. The CDR3 coding sequence is TGTGCCAGCAGCCATCAACAGGTTACCGGGGAGCTGTTTTTT.

V usage is TRBV28 and J usage is TRBJ1-2; 9 nucleotides align to TRBD1. CDR3 length: 15 amino acids. Unmatched junction bases numbered 5, after V lost 4 bases and J lost 2 bases. Germline values: CDR1 MDHEN, CDR2 SYDVKM. DNA for the CDR3: TGTGCCAGCAGTTCCCCGGGACAGGGAAACTATGGCTACACCTTC. Translation: CASSSPGQGNYGYTF.

The chain uses TRBV6-5 and TRBJ1-4, with 10 bases that match TRBD1. The germline gives CDR1 MNHEY, CDR2 SVGAGI. V was clipped by 2 bases and J by 5 bases; unmatched bases: 5. The CDR3 has 16 residues. CDR3: CASSYEWGQGNEKLFF. The CDR3 nucleotides read TGTGCCAGCAGTTACGAATGGGGACAGGGGAATGAAAAACTGTTTTTT.

The chain has TRBV6-1 and TRBJ1-2; D is unclear. Germline CDR1 reads MNHNS; CDR2 reads SASEGT. The CDR3 loop spans 15 amino acids. Trimming shortened V by 4 bases and J by 0 bases, and 12 bases separated the two germline ends. The CDR3 here is CASSVSAGTNYGYTF. CDR3 nucleotides: TGTGCCAGCAGTGTTTCGGCAGGAACTAACTATGGCTACACCTTC.

The chain couples TRBV5-1 to TRBJ2-5; TRBD2 is a possible D gene (6 bases). The ends were cut back, 4 bases at V and 5 bases at J, with 15 bases in the middle. Per germline, CDR1 SGHRS and CDR2 YFSETQ. This CDR3 is built from 14 residues. The CDR3 region is CASSLPGAGETQYF. The CDR3 nucleotides are TGCGCCAGCAGCCTTCCAGGCGCGGGGGAGACCCAGTACTTC.

The chain uses TRBV5-1 and TRBJ1-2; possible D gene TRBD1, 5 bases. The V end lost 0 bases, the J end lost 11 bases, and 11 bases lay between the germline ends. CDR1 and CDR2 (germline): SGHRS, YFSETQ. The CDR3 consists of 12 residues. The CDR3 loop reads CASSLAGVLYTF. The CDR3 DNA reads as TGCGCCAGCAGCTTGGCGGGGGTTCTTTACACCTTC.

The chain recombines TRBV9 with TRBJ1-2; D is possibly TRBD1 (5 bases). The CDR3 covers 12 residues. From germline, CDR1 is SGDLS and CDR2 YYNGEE. V lost 2 bases to trimming and J lost 6 bases, with 8 bases between them. The CDR3 sequence is CASSVAGHGYTF. In DNA form, the CDR3 reads TGTGCCAGCAGCGTGGCAGGGCATGGCTACACCTTC.

This clone was detected a few times. V is TRBV20-1 and J is TRBJ1-2; TRBD1 aligns across 7 bases. The J segment lost 8 bases and the V segment lost 7 bases, leaving 7 bases of the junction unmatched. Germline CDR1 DFQATT, CDR2 SNEGSKA (reference sequence). There are 11 residues in the CDR3. CDR3 protein: CSGTGEYGYTF. DNA of the CDR3: TGCAGTGGAACAGGGGAATACGGCTACACCTTC.

This rearrangement joins TRBV5-1 to TRBJ1-1, with D possibly TRBD1 on 6 matching bases. Germline lookup yields CDR1 SGHRS and CDR2 YFSETQ. V lost 2 bases, J lost 1 base, and 24 bases lay in between. CDR3 length equals 19 residues. The CDR3 bases are TGCGCCAGCAGCTTTGCCCCGGGGGGCAGGTCCTTGCGGAACACTGAAGCTTTCTTT. Amino acid sequence: CASSFAPGGRSLRNTEAFF.

CDR3 sequence reads: CASSLGVAGPLWYF. CDR3 sequence (DNA): TGTGCCAGCAGCTTGGGGGTAGCGGGTCCGCTGTGGTATTTT. The chain carries TRBV7-2 and TRBJ2-3; 7 nucleotides match TRBD2. Trimming removed 3 bases from V and 14 bases from J; junction bases left unmatched: 14. Germline CDR1 reads SGHTA; CDR2 reads FQGNSA. This CDR3 is 14 amino acids long.

This chain joins TRBV7-6 and TRBJ2-7, with D unclear. V lost 4 bases, J lost 7 bases, and 11 bases lay in between. This CDR3 has 12 residues. The germline gives CDR1 SGHVS, CDR2 FNYEAQ. The CDR3 reads CASSSTPGEQYF. Written as DNA, the CDR3 is TGTGCCAGCAGCTCCACCCCCGGGGAGCAGTACTTC.

The CDR3 loop is CASSLSLAGVQETQYF. CDR3 DNA: TGTGCCAGCAGCTTGAGCCTAGCGGGCGTACAAGAGACCCAGTACTTC. The chain couples TRBV5-4 to TRBJ2-5; 8 bases are shared with TRBD2. The CDR3 extends over 16 amino acids. Trimming removed 1 base from V and 2 bases from J; junction bases left unmatched: 7. CDR1 and CDR2 (germline): SGHNT, YYREEE (reference sequence).

As to this clone: This sample includes further DNA sequences coding for the same CDR3. The rearrangement links TRBV9 to TRBJ2-7, with no clear D. Trimming removed 0 bases from V and 0 bases from J, with 7 bases in between. CDR3 length: 14 amino acids. Germline CDR1 is SGDLS and CDR2 is YYNGEE. This CDR3 reads CASSVVASSYEQYF. Here the CDR3 DNA reads TGTGCCAGCAGCGTAGTAGCTTCCTCCTACGAGCAGTACTTC.

The chain uses TRBV7-2 and TRBJ1-5; 7 bases match TRBD1. The CDR3 runs 14 residues. Germline V gene lookup returns CDR1 SGHTA and CDR2 FQGNSA. The junction had 8 bases not matched to a gene; V was cut back by 5 bases and J by 7 bases. The CDR3 is CASSNYRGGQPQHF. CDR3 DNA sequence: TGTGCCAGCAGCAACTACAGGGGAGGACAGCCCCAGCATTTT.

This clone was seen just once. The chain recombines TRBV18 with TRBJ2-7; D is ambiguous. Between the trimmed V and J ends, which lost 5 bases and 1 base, there was a span of 3 bases. There are 11 residues in the CDR3. CDR1 is KGHSH and CDR2 is LQKENI in the germline V gene. CDR3 in DNA: TGTGCCAGCTCAACTTCCTACGAGCAGTACTTC. It is translated as CASSTSYEQYF.

This clone was observed once. V usage is TRBV23-1 and J usage is TRBJ1-4; 11 nucleotides agree with TRBD1. TRBV23-1 is noted as an ORF with a role that remains uncertain. V lost 3 bases and J lost 1; bases outside the gene matches: 7. The CDR3 consists of 18 residues. The CDR3 sequence is CASSHLRTGGVTNEKLFF. The CDR3 region has the DNA TGCGCCAGCAGTCACCTCAGGACAGGGGGCGTAACTAATGAAAAACTGTTTTTT.

The chain employs TRBV6-2 or TRBV6-3 and TRBJ1-1; 7 nucleotides agree with TRBD1. Trimming at V came to 2 bases and at J to 4 bases, leaving 4 bases not matched to a gene. Germline V lookup: CDR1 MNHEY, CDR2 SVGEGT. The CDR3 extends over 14 amino acids. The CDR3 reads CASSYVQGRTEAFF. The CDR3 nucleotides are TGTGCCAGCAGTTACGTACAGGGGCGCACTGAAGCTTTCTTT.

The V and J genes are TRBV4-1 and TRBJ1-3; D remains ambiguous. This CDR3 has 16 residues. The germline V gene encodes CDR1 MGHRA and CDR2 YSYEKL. Trimming removed 4 bases from V and 4 bases from J, with 17 bases in between. The CDR3 loop reads CASSLSGRTTGNTIYF. The DNA of the CDR3 is TGCGCCAGCAGCCTATCCGGGAGAACAACGGGAAACACCATATATTTT.

The chain is built from TRBV4-1 and TRBJ1-5; D is perhaps TRBD1 (6 bases). The ends were cut back, 4 bases at V and 7 bases at J, with 14 bases in the middle. The CDR3 contains 14 residues. Germline CDR1 reads MGHRA; CDR2 reads YSYEKL. CDR3 in DNA: TGCGCCAGCAGCCCTCCTGGGGGCGACCAGCCCCAGCATTTT. Translation: CASSPPGGDQPQHF.

This chain links TRBV4-1 with TRBJ2-1; weak D call: TRBD2 (6 bases). Trimming left V 4 bases short and J 1 base short, with 11 bases between. The CDR3 covers 15 residues. Looked up from germline, CDR1 is MGHRA and CDR2 is YSYEKL. The DNA of the CDR3 is TGCGCCAGCAGCCGTAGTAGCGGTTCCTACAATGAGCAGTTCTTC. This gives the protein CASSRSSGSYNEQFF.